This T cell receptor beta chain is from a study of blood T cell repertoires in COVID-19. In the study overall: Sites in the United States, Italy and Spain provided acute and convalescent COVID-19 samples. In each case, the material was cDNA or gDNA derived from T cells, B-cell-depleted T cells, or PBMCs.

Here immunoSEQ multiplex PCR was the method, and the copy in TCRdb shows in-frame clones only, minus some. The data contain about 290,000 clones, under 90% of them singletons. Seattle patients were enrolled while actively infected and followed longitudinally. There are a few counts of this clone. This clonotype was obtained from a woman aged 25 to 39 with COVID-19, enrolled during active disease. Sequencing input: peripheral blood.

This CDR3 reads CASSLQTGSGLDTQYF. The CDR3 DNA follows: TGCGCCAGCAGCTTGCAGACAGGGTCTGGATTAGATACGCAGTATTTT. This chain connects TRBV5-1 to TRBJ2-3, with TRBD1 identical over 7 bases. Germline CDR1 and CDR2: SGHRS and YFSETQ. The CDR3 is 16 residues long. V gave up 1 base and J gave up 5 bases; unmatched junction bases: 10.